One sample yielded the 17 T cell receptor beta chains listed below, sequenced in a study of CD8 T cells in Susac syndrome. Reverse transcription of roughly 0.45 to 1 ug RNA was performed with random hexamers. TCRdb analysed the immunoSEQ multiplex PCR reads with MiXCR anew, one entry per CDR3 protein. Of 95,000 to 150,000 distinct CDR3 sequences listed, about 93% are singletons. Sequences were obtained from CD4+ T cells from PBMCs. Receptors were obtained from a human donor in good health.

This CDR3 is CASSYVRGGNTIYF. The CDR3 nucleotides read TGTGCCAGCAGTTATGTCCGCGGTGGAAACACCATATATTTT. This sequence joins TRBV6-5 and TRBJ1-3; D gene unclear. The V and J ends lost 3 bases and 3 bases respectively, with 9 bases between them. The CDR3 spans 14 residues. CDR1 is MNHEY, CDR2 SVGAGI, per germline.

The gene calls are TRBV3-1 and TRBJ1-1; no definite D call. V was cut by 4 bases and J by 3 bases, with 9 bases left in between. The germline CDR1 and CDR2 sequences are LGHDT and YNNKEL (reference sequence). The CDR3 is made up of 13 amino acids. Here the CDR3 DNA reads TGTGCCAGCAGCCTTCGCCGGGACACTGAAGCTTTCTTT. It specifies CASSLRRDTEAFF.

This chain connects TRBV24-1 to TRBJ2-3; perhaps TRBD2 as D (6 bases). The germline CDR1 and CDR2 sequences are KGHDR and SFDVKD. Trimming removed 9 bases from V and 3 bases from J, with 15 bases in between. The CDR3 length is 14 residues. The DNA of the CDR3 is TGTGCCACCGCCTCCGGGGGAAGGACAGATACGCAGTATTTT. Its translation: CATASGGRTDTQYF.

This clonotype came up once. The chain is built from TRBV6-6 and TRBJ2-2; D call uncertain. V shed 6 bases and J shed 7 bases, with 9 bases lying between them. In germline, CDR1 is MNHNY, CDR2 SVGAGI (reference sequence). This CDR3 has 12 amino acids. The DNA of the CDR3 is TGTGCCAGCAGGGGCTGGTACGGGGAGCTGTTTTTT. It yields the protein CASRGWYGELFF.

This rearrangement joins TRBV5-1 to TRBJ2-2; D unclear. This CDR3 is 14 amino acids long. Germline V gene lookup returns CDR1 SGHRS and CDR2 YFSETQ. V was trimmed by 1 base and J by 6 bases, leaving 10 bases between them. The CDR3 region has the DNA TGCGCCAGCAGCTTGAACCGTCAACCCGGGGAGCTGTTTTTT. Protein: CASSLNRQPGELFF.

The chain uses TRBV3-1 and TRBJ2-5; D gene uncertain. Germline values: CDR1 LGHDT, CDR2 YNNKEL (reference sequence). The V gene lost 3 bases and the J gene lost 1 base, with 3 bases spanning the gap. The CDR3 totals 12 residues. The CDR3 loop reads CASSQFQETQYF. In DNA, the CDR3 is TGTGCCAGCAGCCAGTTCCAAGAGACCCAGTACTTC.

CDR3 sequence reads: CSAPRLAERRDTQYF. The CDR3 DNA follows: TGCAGTGCTCCCCGACTAGCGGAAAGGCGGGATACGCAGTATTTT. The rearrangement links TRBV20-1 to TRBJ2-3; the match to TRBD2 covers 9 bases. The junction had 12 bases not matched to a gene; V was cut back by 5 bases and J by 6 bases. Germline loops: CDR1 DFQATT, CDR2 SNEGSKA (reference sequence). This CDR3 contains 15 residues.

The V gene is TRBV27, the J gene TRBJ1-6, with D unclear. V was trimmed by 6 bases and J by 0 bases, leaving 9 bases between them. Germline CDR1 is MNHEY and CDR2 is SMNVEV (reference sequence). CDR3 length: 15 residues. CDR3 sequence reads: CASSPDYSYNSPLHF. The CDR3 DNA sequence: TGTGCCAGCAGCCCAGATTACTCCTATAATTCACCCCTCCACTTT.

The V call is TRBV12-3 or TRBV12-4, the J call TRBJ1-4, with 11 nucleotides matching TRBD1. After removal of 6 bases from V and 3 bases from J, the junction contained 9 bases not matched to a gene. This CDR3 has 17 residues. CDR3 region: CASSPLPGQGANEKLFF. The CDR3 nucleotides read TGTGCCAGCAGCCCCCTCCCGGGACAGGGGGCTAATGAAAAACTGTTTTTT.

The chain uses TRBV19 and TRBJ2-7; TRBD1 aligns across 8 bases. V lost 5 bases, J lost 4 bases, and 10 bases stayed unmatched. The CDR3 totals 15 residues. Per germline, CDR1 LNHDA and CDR2 SQIVND (reference sequence). CDR3 coding DNA: TGTGCCAGTAGTCCCCTCAGGGGGCAAGGGTACGAGCAGTACTTC. Protein sequence: CASSPLRGQGYEQYF.

V gene TRBV3-1 combines with J gene TRBJ2-1; 8 nucleotides align to TRBD2. CDR1 is LGHDT and CDR2 is YNNKEL in the germline V gene (reference sequence). This CDR3 has 18 residues. V was clipped by 0 bases and J by 8 bases; unmatched bases: 15. The CDR3: CASSQDRGREGLLYEQFF. The CDR3 nucleotides are TGTGCCAGCAGCCAAGATCGTGGACGGGAGGGCCTTTTGTATGAGCAGTTCTTC.

CDR3 residues: CASTPGWAEAAFF. The CDR3 nucleotides read TGTGCCAGCACACCGGGGTGGGCTGAAGCAGCTTTCTTT. V is TRBV2 and J is TRBJ1-1; D unclear. Looked up from germline, CDR1 is SNHLY and CDR2 is FYNNEI. The CDR3 runs to 13 residues. The ends were cut back, 7 bases at V and 10 bases at J, with 19 bases in the middle.

The rearrangement links TRBV6-2 or TRBV6-3 to TRBJ2-3; 13 nucleotides agree with TRBD2. V gave up 6 bases and J gave up 1 base; unmatched junction bases: 4. The CDR3 loop spans 16 amino acids. The germline gives CDR1 MNHEY, CDR2 SVGEGT. This chain's CDR3 is CASRAGTSGGTDTQYF. The CDR3 DNA reads as TGTGCCAGCAGGGCTGGGACTAGCGGGGGCACAGATACGCAGTATTTT.

V and J are TRBV15 and TRBJ2-2; D call uncertain. Germline CDR1 LNHNV, CDR2 YYDKDF (reference sequence). V was pared by 0 bases and J by 6 bases, with 11 bases between. The CDR3 spans 15 residues. CDR3: CATSRDGSLSGELFF. For the CDR3, the DNA is TGTGCCACCAGCAGAGATGGTAGCTTGTCCGGGGAGCTGTTTTTT. Full variable domain (missing parts from reference TRBV15 and TRBJ2-2): DAMVIQNPRYQVTQFGKPVTLSCSQTLNHNVMYWYQQKSSQAPKLLFHYYDKDFNNEADTPDNFQSRRPNTSFCFLDIRSPGLGDTAMYLCATSRDGSLSGELFFGEGSRLTVL.

This sequence joins TRBV20-1 and TRBJ2-7; no clear D. The CDR3 is made up of 12 amino acids. CDR1 is DFQATT, CDR2 SNEGSKA, per germline (reference sequence). The ends were cut back, 0 bases at V and 3 bases at J, with 6 bases in the middle. This CDR3 reads CSARDTRYEQYF. CDR3 DNA: TGCAGTGCTAGAGATACCCGCTACGAGCAGTACTTC.

This rearrangement joins TRBV19 to TRBJ2-1; the D gene could be TRBD1 or TRBD2 (5 bases each). This CDR3 is 14 amino acids long. CDR1 and CDR2 from the germline V gene are LNHDA and SQIVND (reference sequence). Trimming pared 4 bases from V and 4 bases from J, leaving 11 bases between. CDR3 DNA: TGTGCCAGTAGTACCGGGGACGTATACAATGAGCAGTTCTTC. Translated, it gives CASSTGDVYNEQFF.

V and J are TRBV5-1 and TRBJ2-2; 9 bases fit TRBD1. The ends lost 4 bases at V and 1 base at J; junction bases unmatched: 5. This CDR3 contains 16 residues. Germline assignment: CDR1 SGHRS and CDR2 YFSETQ. The CDR3 nucleotides read TGCGCCAGCAGCCTCACAGGGGGCTTGAACACCGGGGAGCTGTTTTTT. Its protein product is CASSLTGGLNTGELFF. The whole variable domain, remainder taken from reference TRBV5-1 and TRBJ2-2, is KAGVTQTPRYLIKTRGQQVTLSCSPISGHRSVSWYQQTPGQGLQFLFEYFSETQRNKGNFPGRFSGRQFSNSRSEMNVSTLELGDSALYLCASSLTGGLNTGELFFGEGSRLTVL.